This T cell receptor (beta chain) is drawn from a study of T cells in localized non-small cell lung cancer. Clones were read by immunoSEQ multiplex PCR, and TCRdb kept only the in-frame ones, dropping some. This sample yields under 55,000 clones, of which over 75% are seen a single time; over 9.5% belongs to the top ten. CDR1 LNHDA and CDR2 SQIVND come from the germline V gene (reference sequence). The CDR3 length is 14 residues. With 6 bases clipped from V and 3 bases from J, the junction kept 6 bases outside the gene matches. The chain couples TRBV19 to TRBJ2-3; 7 nucleotides align to TRBD2. The sequence derives from a woman aged 40 to 75 with stage II lung adenocarcinoma. Sample: PBMCs, taken before any cancer treatment. CDR3: CASRRESRTDTQYF. The CDR3 DNA sequence: TGTGCCAGTAGGCGGGAGTCCCGGACAGATACGCAGTATTTT.